The clone carrying this T cell receptor (beta chain) has a count of ten or more. The germline V gene encodes CDR1 MGHDK and CDR2 SYGVNS. This CDR3 comprises 14 residues. V shed 7 bases and J 5 bases; nucleotides not matched to a gene: 6. TCRdb re-called the 5' RACE reads through MiXCR, storing one row per CDR3 protein. The sample yields approximately 140,000 distinct CDR3 sequences, 8% to 9% seen once. The data were taken from a study of CD8 T cells in ankylosing spondylitis. The origin of this receptor is a male donor with ankylosing spondylitis. The sample comprised synovial fluid, either unsorted or a sorted T cell fraction (not recorded which). This rearrangement joins TRBV25-1 to TRBJ2-2, with 8 positions matching TRBD1. The chain's CDR3 is CASMVTGVTGELFF. As DNA, the CDR3 is TGTGCCAGCATGGTGACAGGGGTGACCGGGGAGCTGTTTTTT.